The 27 T cell receptor beta chains below were found in one sample sequenced in a study of blood T cell repertoires in COVID-19. TCRdb's table, derived via immunoSEQ multiplex PCR, lists solely in-frame clones and lacks some. Found here are about 170,000 clones, around 84% of them singletons; the top ten hold 3% to 4%. Sample: peripheral blood. Source of these receptors: a human donor with acute or convalescent COVID-19. The donor label of this sample is uncertain.

This clone was seen a few times. The chain uses TRBV5-5 and TRBJ2-2, with 7 bases fitting TRBD1. The CDR3 runs 15 residues. CDR1 SGHKS and CDR2 YYEKEE come from the germline V gene (reference sequence). The V segment lost 1 base and the J segment 6 bases; nucleotides outside the gene matches: 6. DNA of the CDR3: TGTGCCAGCAGCTTGCGTGGGACAGCGGCCGGGGAGCTGTTTTTT. This gives the protein CASSLRGTAAGELFF.

This clone showed up just a few times. V and J are TRBV5-5 and TRBJ1-1; 7 bases map to TRBD1. Germline trimming cut 1 base from V and 5 bases from J; bases unmatched to any gene: 14. CDR3 length: 17 residues. Germline CDR1 is SGHKS and CDR2 is YYEKEE (reference sequence). The CDR3 bases are TGTGCCAGCAGCTTGAGCCTAATAGGGGGCCAGAGGACTGAAGCTTTCTTT. Translated: CASSLSLIGGQRTEAFF.

This clone came up once. The CDR3 region is CASSSTQGTEAFF. CDR3 coding DNA: TGTGCCAGCAGCTCAACCCAGGGTACTGAAGCTTTCTTT. The V and J genes are TRBV7-9 and TRBJ1-1; TRBD1 might be the D (5 bases). CDR3 length: 13 residues. The V end lost 4 bases, the J end lost 5 bases, and 11 bases lay between the germline ends. Germline CDR1 is SEHNR and CDR2 is FQNEAQ (reference sequence).

This clone was seen a few times. The chain joins TRBV2 to TRBJ2-1; tentative D call: TRBD2 (6 bases). This CDR3 is 13 amino acids long. Per the germline V gene, CDR1 is SNHLY and CDR2 is FYNNEI. V lost 7 bases to trimming and J lost 9 bases, with 16 bases between them. DNA of the CDR3: TGTGCCAGCACCGAGGGGAAGGGAGGTGAGCAGTTCTTC. Translation: CASTEGKGGEQFF.

This sequence joins TRBV5-4 and TRBJ1-3; D is perhaps TRBD1 (5 bases). Germline assignment: CDR1 SGHNT and CDR2 YYREEE (reference sequence). V gave up 4 bases and J gave up 0 bases, with 14 bases separating them. This CDR3 is built from 16 residues. The DNA of the CDR3 is TGTGCCAGCAGCCTAGGGGAGGGCCTCTCTGGAAACACCATATATTTT. It codes for CASSLGEGLSGNTIYF.

The chain employs TRBV28 and TRBJ2-7; D is perhaps TRBD2 (5 bases). This CDR3 spans 13 amino acids. The V and J ends lost 10 bases and 2 bases respectively, with 15 bases between them. CDR1 and CDR2 from the germline V gene are MDHEN and SYDVKM. CDR3: CATKEGRAYEQYF. The CDR3 nucleotides are TGTGCCACCAAAGAAGGGCGGGCCTACGAGCAGTACTTC.

The V and J genes are TRBV6-2 or TRBV6-3 and TRBJ2-7; a weak D match, TRBD2 (6 bases). CDR3 length: 17 residues. Trimming removed 0 bases at V and 4 bases at J, with 19 bases between. Germline V gene sequence: CDR1 MNHEY, CDR2 SVGEGT. CDR3: CASSYSLGVGGLYEQYF. The CDR3 DNA follows: TGTGCCAGCAGTTACTCACTCGGCGTGGGCGGACTATACGAGCAGTACTTC.

The chain employs TRBV5-1 and TRBJ2-7, with TRBD2 matching over 8 bases. Per the germline V gene, CDR1 is SGHRS and CDR2 is YFSETQ. The CDR3 sequence is 16 residues long. V lost 3 bases and J lost 4; bases outside the gene matches: 12. The CDR3 loop is CASSSGAGGLGYEQYF. The CDR3 DNA is TGCGCCAGCAGCTCCGGGGCGGGGGGCCTTGGTTACGAGCAGTACTTC.

J is TRBJ1-1 and V is TRBV18; TRBD1 aligns across 8 bases. The CDR3 spans 13 residues. Germline V CDR1 and CDR2: KGHSH, LQKENI. Trimming at V came to 4 bases and at J to 7 bases, leaving 5 bases not matched to a gene. The CDR3 coding sequence is TGTGCCAGCTCACTTCAAGACAGGGGTGAAGCTTTCTTT. This codes for CASSLQDRGEAFF.

The J gene is TRBJ2-1, the V gene TRBV3-1 (or the pseudogene TRBV3-2); D remains unclear. Between the trimmed V and J ends, which lost 0 bases and 5 bases, there was a span of 17 bases. CDR3 length: 17 residues. Germline assignment: CDR1 LGHDT and CDR2 YNNKEL (reference sequence). The CDR3 DNA is TGTGCCAGCAGCCAAGATCGCACTACCCGACTTAACAATGAGCAGTTCTTC. Protein sequence: CASSQDRTTRLNNEQFF.

The rearrangement links TRBV5-6 to TRBJ1-2; D ambiguous. The V gene lost 6 bases and the J gene lost 6 bases, with 21 bases spanning the gap. The CDR3 consists of 15 residues. The germline CDR1 and CDR2 sequences are SGHDT and YYEEEE. The DNA of the CDR3 is TGTGCCAGCATCCTTTTTGGGCAGGTTCGGAATGGCTACACCTTC. It specifies CASILFGQVRNGYTF. The full variable domain, in which reference TRBV5-6 and TRBJ1-2 provide the parts outside the CDR3, is DAGVTQSPTHLIKTRGQQVTLRCSPKSGHDTVSWYQQALGQGPQFIFQYYEEEERQRGNFPDRFSGHQFPNYSSELNVNALLLGDSALYLCASILFGQVRNGYTFGSGTRLTVV.

V is TRBV28 and J is TRBJ1-5; D call uncertain. V lost 4 bases and J 1 base, leaving 17 bases between the germline ends. Germline CDR1 MDHEN, CDR2 SYDVKM. The CDR3 length is 17 residues. CDR3 region: CASSSPLGYFSNQPQHF. Written as DNA, the CDR3 is TGTGCCAGCAGTTCCCCCCTAGGCTATTTCAGCAATCAGCCCCAGCATTTT.

V and J are TRBV30 and TRBJ1-6; 8 nucleotides match TRBD1. Germline V gene lookup returns CDR1 GTSNPN and CDR2 SVGIG (reference sequence). The CDR3 runs to 16 residues. After removal of 3 bases from V and 3 bases from J, the junction contained 7 bases not matched to a gene. CDR3 protein: CAWRDRTGFYNSPLHF. In nucleotides, the CDR3 is TGTGCCTGGAGGGATAGGACAGGGTTCTATAATTCACCCCTCCACTTT.

The table lists this clone with a count of one. The chain employs TRBV7-2 and TRBJ1-2; 7 bases line up with TRBD1. V was clipped by 5 bases and J by 0 bases; unmatched bases: 9. The CDR3 loop spans 16 amino acids. In germline, CDR1 is SGHTA, CDR2 FQGNSA. Written as DNA, the CDR3 is TGTGCCAGCAGCCCGCAGGGGGACAGAGCTAACTATGGCTACACCTTC. It encodes CASSPQGDRANYGYTF.

The chain has TRBV5-4 and TRBJ2-7; 9 bases are a match to TRBD2. Losses at the gene ends were 5 bases for V and 5 bases for J; bases not matched to a gene: 8. The CDR3 contains 14 residues. Germline V gene lookup returns CDR1 SGHNT and CDR2 YYREEE (reference sequence). CDR3 loop: CASSPSGGKDEQYF. DNA of the CDR3: TGTGCCAGCAGTCCGAGCGGGGGGAAAGACGAGCAGTACTTC.

The genes are TRBV7-2 and TRBJ2-3; 11 positions match TRBD1. The trim removed 5 bases at V and 3 bases at J, leaving 1 base unmatched. Per the germline V gene, CDR1 is SGHTA and CDR2 is FQGNSA. The CDR3 loop spans 14 amino acids. CDR3 protein: CASSGQGATDTQYF. The DNA for the CDR3 is TGTGCCAGCAGCGGACAGGGGGCTACAGATACGCAGTATTTT.

In DNA, the CDR3 is TGTGCCAGTCGGTTAAACCAGGGGCTGCCACCTAAATACACCTTC. It specifies CASRLNQGLPPKYTF. The chain employs TRBV19 and TRBJ1-2; TRBD1 is a possible D gene (6 bases). There are 15 residues in the CDR3. Looked up from germline, CDR1 is LNHDA and CDR2 is SQIVND (reference sequence). The V and J ends lost 8 bases and 11 bases respectively, with 27 bases between them. Full variable domain (rest looked up from reference TRBV19 and TRBJ1-2): DGGITQSPKYLFRKEGQNVTLSCEQNLNHDAMYWYRQDPGQGLRLIYYSQIVNDFQKGDIAEGYSVSREKKESFPLTVTSAQKNPTAFYLCASRLNQGLPPKYTFGSGTRLTVV.

The chain recombines TRBV7-2 with TRBJ2-7; 12 nucleotides agree with TRBD2. This CDR3 spans 16 amino acids. Trimming at V came to 1 base and at J to 2 bases, leaving 3 bases not matched to a gene. Germline V gives CDR1 SGHTA, CDR2 FQGNSA. The CDR3 sequence is CASSLVASGGAYEQYF. DNA of the CDR3: TGTGCCAGCAGCTTAGTCGCTAGCGGGGGGGCCTACGAGCAGTACTTC.

The chain's CDR3 is CASSLVTANTGELFF. As DNA, the CDR3 is TGTGCCAGCAGCTTAGTTACAGCGAACACCGGGGAGCTGTTTTTT. The rearrangement links TRBV7-2 to TRBJ2-2; D unclear. This CDR3 has 15 residues. V was cut by 1 base and J by 0 bases, with 6 bases left in between. Germline CDR1 reads SGHTA; CDR2 reads FQGNSA.

This clone is a singleton in its sample. This chain uses TRBV11-2 with TRBJ1-2; 10 bases are a match to TRBD1. CDR1 and CDR2 (germline): SGHAT, FQNNGV. With 4 bases clipped from V and 7 bases from J, the junction kept 6 bases outside the gene matches. This CDR3 contains 14 residues. CDR3 nucleotide sequence: TGTGCCAGCAGCTCCCTCGGGACAGGGGTTGGCTACACCTTC. This sequence encodes CASSSLGTGVGYTF.

The table lists this clone with a count of one. This rearrangement joins TRBV9 to TRBJ1-3; a weak D match, TRBD1 (5 bases). CDR1 and CDR2 from the germline V gene are SGDLS and YYNGEE. The CDR3 has 17 residues. Trimming removed 0 bases from V and 0 bases from J, with 13 bases in between. CDR3 bases: TGTGCCAGCAGCGTAGTACCGGGACTCGACTCTGGAAACACCATATATTTT. As protein: CASSVVPGLDSGNTIYF.

The chain has TRBV9 and TRBJ1-3, with D unclear. Trimming took 6 bases from V and 0 from J, leaving 10 bases between them. The CDR3 length is 14 residues. CDR1 is SGDLS, CDR2 YYNGEE, per germline. CDR3 sequence: CASTQDPSGNTIYF. CDR3 DNA sequence: TGTGCCAGCACCCAGGATCCCTCTGGAAACACCATATATTTT. Filled out from reference TRBV9 and TRBJ1-3, the complete variable domain reads DSGVTQTPKHLITATGQRVTLRCSPRSGDLSVYWYQQSLDQGLQFLIQYYNGEERAKGNILERFSAQQFPDLHSELNLSSLELGDSALYFCASTQDPSGNTIYFGEGSWLTVV.

V and J are TRBV6-2 or TRBV6-3 and TRBJ2-3; TRBD2 aligns across 7 bases. The germline V gene encodes CDR1 MNHEY and CDR2 SVGEGT. The CDR3 sequence is 15 residues long. V lost 6 bases, J lost 8 bases, and 14 bases stayed unmatched. The CDR3 loop reads CASSTSRASGGTQYF. The DNA of the CDR3 is TGTGCCAGCAGCACCTCCAGGGCTAGCGGAGGTACGCAGTATTTT.

The chain joins TRBV4-2 to TRBJ1-2; 8 positions match TRBD1. V trimming: 4 bases; J trimming: 7 bases; junction bases outside the gene matches: 11. Germline assignment: CDR1 LGHNA and CDR2 YNFKEQ. The CDR3 loop spans 15 amino acids. The CDR3 is CASSLSKTGAGGYTF. The CDR3 DNA follows: TGTGCCAGCAGCCTGTCAAAGACAGGGGCCGGTGGCTACACCTTC.

The V and J genes are TRBV19 and TRBJ1-5; D may be TRBD1 (6 bases). The V gene's germline CDR1 is LNHDA and CDR2 SQIVND (reference sequence). V was trimmed by 0 bases and J by 7 bases, leaving 13 bases between them. The CDR3 totals 15 residues. In nucleotides, the CDR3 is TGTGCCAGTAGTATAGAGGGACATGTAGGACAGCCCCAGCATTTT. Residues: CASSIEGHVGQPQHF.

This clone was counted a single time. The gene calls are TRBV2 and TRBJ1-4; 10 nucleotides agree with TRBD1. V was pared by 6 bases and J by 5 bases, with 6 bases of the junction left unmatched. CDR3 length equals 15 residues. Looked up from germline, CDR1 is SNHLY and CDR2 is FYNNEI. CDR3 sequence reads: CASRTGGGWNEKLFF. The CDR3 DNA is TGTGCCAGCAGGACAGGGGGCGGGTGGAATGAAAAACTGTTTTTT.

The chain is built from TRBV9 and TRBJ2-1; TRBD2 agrees at 9 bases. Germline V gives CDR1 SGDLS, CDR2 YYNGEE. The CDR3 contains 14 residues. V trimming: 4 bases; J trimming: 3 bases; junction bases outside the gene matches: 2. DNA of the CDR3: TGTGCCAGCAGCCGCGGGGGGGTCTACAATGAGCAGTTCTTC. Its protein product is CASSRGGVYNEQFF.